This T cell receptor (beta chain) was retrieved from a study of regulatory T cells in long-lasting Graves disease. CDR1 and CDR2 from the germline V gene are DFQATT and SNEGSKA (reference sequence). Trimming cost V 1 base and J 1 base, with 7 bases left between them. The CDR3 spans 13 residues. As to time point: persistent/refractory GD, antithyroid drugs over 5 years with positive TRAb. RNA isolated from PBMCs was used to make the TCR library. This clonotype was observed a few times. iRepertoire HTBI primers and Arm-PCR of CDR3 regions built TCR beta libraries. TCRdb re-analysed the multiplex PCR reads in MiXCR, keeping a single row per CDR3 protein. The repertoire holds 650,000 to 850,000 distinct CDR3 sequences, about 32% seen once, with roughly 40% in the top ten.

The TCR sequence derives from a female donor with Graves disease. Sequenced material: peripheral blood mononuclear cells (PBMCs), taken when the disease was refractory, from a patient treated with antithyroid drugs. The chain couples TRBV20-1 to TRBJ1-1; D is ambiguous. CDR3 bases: TGCAGTGCTAGAGTCCGGGGGAACACTGAAGCTTTCTTT. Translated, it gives CSARVRGNTEAFF.